This T cell receptor (beta chain) was recovered during a study of cytomegalovirus exposure and HLA in healthy donors. Turning to this clone: What it recognizes is unknown.

Germline loops: CDR1 SGHVS, CDR2 FQNEAQ. Losses at the gene ends were 4 bases for V and 0 bases for J; bases not matched to a gene: 4. This CDR3 is built from 16 residues. General study points: Using the classifier, cytomegalovirus status was reportedly diagnosed with high specificity and sensitivity. Overall, under 200 TCR beta chains were annotated as cytomegalovirus-associated.

Use of 60 Vbeta and 13 Jbeta primers characterized the PCR. The protocol was immunoSEQ multiplex PCR, while the TCRdb copy is restricted to in-frame clones and leaves out a portion. The sample table includes more than 130,000 clones. V is TRBV7-8 and J is TRBJ2-3, with TRBD2 matching over 10 bases. This clonotype was sampled from a man aged 35 to 55 in good health and CMV-seronegative. Material: PBMCs. This CDR3 reads CASSSGLAVSTDTQYF. For the CDR3, the DNA is TGTGCCAGCAGCTCCGGACTAGCGGTTAGCACAGATACGCAGTATTTT.